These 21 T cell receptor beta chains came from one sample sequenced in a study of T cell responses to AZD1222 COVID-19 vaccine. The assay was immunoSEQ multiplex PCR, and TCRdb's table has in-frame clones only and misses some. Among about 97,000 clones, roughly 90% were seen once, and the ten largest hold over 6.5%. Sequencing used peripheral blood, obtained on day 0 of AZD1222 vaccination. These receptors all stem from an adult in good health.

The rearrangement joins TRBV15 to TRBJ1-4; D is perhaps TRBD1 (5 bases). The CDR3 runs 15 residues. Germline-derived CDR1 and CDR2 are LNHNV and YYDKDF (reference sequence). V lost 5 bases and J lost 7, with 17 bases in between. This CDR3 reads CATSERRGLGEKLFF. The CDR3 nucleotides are TGTGCCACCAGCGAGCGAAGGGGTTTGGGTGAAAAACTGTTTTTT.

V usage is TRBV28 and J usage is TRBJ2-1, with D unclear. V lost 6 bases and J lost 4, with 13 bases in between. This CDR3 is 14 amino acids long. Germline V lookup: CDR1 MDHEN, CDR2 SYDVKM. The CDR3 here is CASRLHGRYNEQFF. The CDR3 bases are TGTGCCAGCAGACTCCACGGGCGGTACAATGAGCAGTTCTTC.

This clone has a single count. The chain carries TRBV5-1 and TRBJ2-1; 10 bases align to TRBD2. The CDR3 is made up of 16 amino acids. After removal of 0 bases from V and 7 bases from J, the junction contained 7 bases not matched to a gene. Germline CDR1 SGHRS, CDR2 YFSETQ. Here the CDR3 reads CASSLAVAGGGNEQFF. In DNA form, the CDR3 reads TGCGCCAGCAGCTTGGCTGTAGCGGGAGGTGGTAATGAGCAGTTCTTC.

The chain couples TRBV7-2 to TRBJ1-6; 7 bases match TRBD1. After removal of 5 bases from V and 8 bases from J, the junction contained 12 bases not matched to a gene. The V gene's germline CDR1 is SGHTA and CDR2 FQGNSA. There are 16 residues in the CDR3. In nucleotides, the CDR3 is TGTGCCAGCAGCCCAGGGGGGGGGTCTCGGTATTCACCCCTCCACTTT. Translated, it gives CASSPGGGSRYSPLHF.

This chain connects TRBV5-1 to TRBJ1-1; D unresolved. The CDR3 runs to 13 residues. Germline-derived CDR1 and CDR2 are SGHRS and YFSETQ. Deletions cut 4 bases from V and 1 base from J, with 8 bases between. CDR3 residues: CASSPPSNTEAFF. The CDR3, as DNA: TGCGCCAGCAGCCCCCCCTCGAACACTGAAGCTTTCTTT. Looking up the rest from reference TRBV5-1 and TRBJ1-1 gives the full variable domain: KAGVTQTPRYLIKTRGQQVTLSCSPISGHRSVSWYQQTPGQGLQFLFEYFSETQRNKGNFPGRFSGRQFSNSRSEMNVSTLELGDSALYLCASSPPSNTEAFFGQGTRLTVV.

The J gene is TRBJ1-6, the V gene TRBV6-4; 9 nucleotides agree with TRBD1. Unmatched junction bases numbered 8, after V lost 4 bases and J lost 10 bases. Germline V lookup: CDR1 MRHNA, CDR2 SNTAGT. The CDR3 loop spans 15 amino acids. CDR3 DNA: TGTGCCAGCAGTGCGCTACAGGGGGCGCAATCACCCCTCCACTTT. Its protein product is CASSALQGAQSPLHF.

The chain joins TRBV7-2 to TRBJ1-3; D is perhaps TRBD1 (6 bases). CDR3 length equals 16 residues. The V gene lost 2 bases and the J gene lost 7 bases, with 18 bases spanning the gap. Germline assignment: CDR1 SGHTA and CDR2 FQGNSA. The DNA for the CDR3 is TGTGCCAGCAGCTTATCCGGGGGGCGTTTCGGTAACACCATATATTTT. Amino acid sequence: CASSLSGGRFGNTIYF.

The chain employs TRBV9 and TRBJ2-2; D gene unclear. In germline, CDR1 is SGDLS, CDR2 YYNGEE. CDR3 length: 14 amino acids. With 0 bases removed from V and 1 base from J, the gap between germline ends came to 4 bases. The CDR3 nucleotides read TGTGCCAGCAGCGTAGATCTGAACACCGGGGAGCTGTTTTTT. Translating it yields CASSVDLNTGELFF.

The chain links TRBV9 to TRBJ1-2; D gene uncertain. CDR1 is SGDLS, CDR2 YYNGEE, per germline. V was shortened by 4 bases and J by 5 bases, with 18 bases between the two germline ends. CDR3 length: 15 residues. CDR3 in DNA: TGTGCCAGCAGCTCCGTCGGGAGGTTTCAGTATGGCTACACCTTC. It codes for CASSSVGRFQYGYTF.

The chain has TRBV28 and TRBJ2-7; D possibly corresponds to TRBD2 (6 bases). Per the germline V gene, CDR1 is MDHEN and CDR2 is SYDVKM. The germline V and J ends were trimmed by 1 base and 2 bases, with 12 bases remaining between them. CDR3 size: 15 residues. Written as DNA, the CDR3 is TGTGCCAGCAGTTTATTTAGGACGGGGGCCTACGAGCAGTACTTC. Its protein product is CASSLFRTGAYEQYF. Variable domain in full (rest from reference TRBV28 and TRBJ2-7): DVKVTQSSRYLVKRTGEKVFLECVQDMDHENMFWYRQDPGLGLRLIYFSYDVKMKEKGDIPEGYSVSREKKERFSLILESASTNQTSMYLCASSLFRTGAYEQYFGPGTRLTVT.

The CDR3: CASTSGGAGEQYF. CDR3 nucleotide sequence: TGTGCCAGCACGAGCGGGGGGGCCGGCGAGCAGTACTTC. The J gene is TRBJ2-7, the V gene TRBV2, with 10 bases identical to TRBD2. This CDR3 spans 13 amino acids. Unmatched junction bases numbered 6, after V lost 7 bases and J lost 6 bases. CDR1 and CDR2 (germline): SNHLY, FYNNEI. The variable domain in full, with the rest retrieved from reference TRBV2 and TRBJ2-7, is EPEVTQTPSHQVTQMGQEVILRCVPISNHLYFYWYRQILGQKVEFLVSFYNNEISEKSEIFDDQFSVERPDGSNFTLKIRSTKLEDSAMYFCASTSGGAGEQYFGPGTRLTVT.

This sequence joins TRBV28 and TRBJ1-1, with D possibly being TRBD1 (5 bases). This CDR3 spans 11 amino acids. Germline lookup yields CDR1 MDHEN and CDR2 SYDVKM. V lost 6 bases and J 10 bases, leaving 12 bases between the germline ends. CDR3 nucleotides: TGTGCCAGCAGAATGGGACTCGGAGCTTTCTTT. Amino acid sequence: CASRMGLGAFF.

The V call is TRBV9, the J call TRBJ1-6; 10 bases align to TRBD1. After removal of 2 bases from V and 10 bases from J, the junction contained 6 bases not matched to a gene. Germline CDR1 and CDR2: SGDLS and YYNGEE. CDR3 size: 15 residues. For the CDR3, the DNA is TGTGCCAGCAGCGTGACAGGGGGCGGCAAGTCACCCCTCCACTTT. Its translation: CASSVTGGGKSPLHF.

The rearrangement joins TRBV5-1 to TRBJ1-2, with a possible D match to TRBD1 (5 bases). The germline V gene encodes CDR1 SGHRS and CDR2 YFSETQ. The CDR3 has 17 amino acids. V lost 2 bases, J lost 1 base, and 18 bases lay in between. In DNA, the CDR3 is TGCGCCAGCAGCTTTGGAACAGGCGGTAATTTTAACTATGGCTACACCTTC. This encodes CASSFGTGGNFNYGYTF.

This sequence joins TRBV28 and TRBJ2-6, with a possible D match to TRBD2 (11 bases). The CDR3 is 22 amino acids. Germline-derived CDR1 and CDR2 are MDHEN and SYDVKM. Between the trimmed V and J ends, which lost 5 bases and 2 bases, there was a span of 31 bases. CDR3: CASSTLGTGVSGRVPGANVLTF. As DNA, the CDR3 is TGTGCCAGCAGTACCCTCGGGACAGGGGTTAGCGGGAGGGTGCCTGGGGCCAACGTCCTGACTTTC. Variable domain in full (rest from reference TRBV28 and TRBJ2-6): DVKVTQSSRYLVKRTGEKVFLECVQDMDHENMFWYRQDPGLGLRLIYFSYDVKMKEKGDIPEGYSVSREKKERFSLILESASTNQTSMYLCASSTLGTGVSGRVPGANVLTFGAGSRLTVL.

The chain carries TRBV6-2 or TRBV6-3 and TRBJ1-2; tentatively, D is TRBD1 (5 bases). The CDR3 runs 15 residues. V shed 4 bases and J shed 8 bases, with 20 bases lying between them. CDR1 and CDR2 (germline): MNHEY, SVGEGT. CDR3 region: CASSSPTLRANGYTF. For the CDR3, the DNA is TGTGCCAGCAGTTCGCCCACTCTCAGGGCGAACGGCTACACCTTC.

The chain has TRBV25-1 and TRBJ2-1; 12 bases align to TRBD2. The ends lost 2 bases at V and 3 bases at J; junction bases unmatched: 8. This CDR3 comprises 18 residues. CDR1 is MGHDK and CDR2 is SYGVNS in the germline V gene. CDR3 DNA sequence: TGTGCCAGCAGTGAACCAAAAGGACTAGCGGGGTACTACAATGAGCAGTTCTTC. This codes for CASSEPKGLAGYYNEQFF.

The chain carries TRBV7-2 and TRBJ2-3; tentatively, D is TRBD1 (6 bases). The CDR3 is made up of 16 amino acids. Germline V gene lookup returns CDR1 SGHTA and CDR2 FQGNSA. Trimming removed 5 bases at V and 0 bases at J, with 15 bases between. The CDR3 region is CASSEGVGLSTDTQYF. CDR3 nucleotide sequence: TGTGCCAGCAGCGAGGGGGTGGGCTTGAGCACAGATACGCAGTATTTT. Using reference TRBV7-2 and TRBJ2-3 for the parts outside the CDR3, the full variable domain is GAGVSQSPSNKVTEKGKDVELRCDPISGHTALYWYRQSLGQGLEFLIYFQGNSAPDKSGLPSDRFSAERTGGSVSTLTIQRTQQEDSAVYLCASSEGVGLSTDTQYFGPGTRLTVL.

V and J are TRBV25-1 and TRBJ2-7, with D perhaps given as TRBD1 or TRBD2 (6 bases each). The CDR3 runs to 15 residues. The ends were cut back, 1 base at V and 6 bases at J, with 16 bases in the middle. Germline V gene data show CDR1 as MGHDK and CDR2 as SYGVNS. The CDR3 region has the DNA TGTGCCAGCAGTGAATTAGGGGGGCGCGAGGTCGAGCAGTACTTC. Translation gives CASSELGGREVEQYF.

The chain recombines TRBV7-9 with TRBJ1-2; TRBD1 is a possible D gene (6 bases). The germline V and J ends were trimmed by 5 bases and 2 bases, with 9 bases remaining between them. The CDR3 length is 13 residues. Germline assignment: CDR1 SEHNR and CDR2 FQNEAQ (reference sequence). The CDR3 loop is CASSLGGNYGYTF. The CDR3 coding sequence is TGTGCCAGCAGCCTAGGGGGGAACTATGGCTACACCTTC.

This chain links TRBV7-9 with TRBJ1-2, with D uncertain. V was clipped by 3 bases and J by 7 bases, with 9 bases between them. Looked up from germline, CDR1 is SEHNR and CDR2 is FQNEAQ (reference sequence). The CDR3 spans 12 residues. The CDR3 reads CASSFEAGGYTF. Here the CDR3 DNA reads TGTGCCAGCAGCTTTGAGGCTGGTGGCTACACCTTC. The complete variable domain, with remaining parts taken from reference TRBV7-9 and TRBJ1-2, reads DTGVSQNPRHKITKRGQNVTFRCDPISEHNRLYWYRQTLGQGPEFLTYFQNEAQLEKSRLLSDRFSAERPKGSFSTLEIQRTEQGDSAMYLCASSFEAGGYTFGSGTRLTVV.